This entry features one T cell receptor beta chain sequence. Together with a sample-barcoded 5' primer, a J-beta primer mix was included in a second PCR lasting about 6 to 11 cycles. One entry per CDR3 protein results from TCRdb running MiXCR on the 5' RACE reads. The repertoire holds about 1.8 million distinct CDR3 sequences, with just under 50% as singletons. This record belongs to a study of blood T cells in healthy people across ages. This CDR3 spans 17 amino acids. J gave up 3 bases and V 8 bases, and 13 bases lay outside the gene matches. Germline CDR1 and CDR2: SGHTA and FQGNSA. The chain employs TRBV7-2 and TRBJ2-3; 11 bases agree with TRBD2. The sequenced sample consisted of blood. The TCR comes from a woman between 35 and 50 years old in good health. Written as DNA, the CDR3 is TGTGCCAGCTGCCAGGAGGGGGGACTAGCGGCTACAGATACGCAGTATTTT. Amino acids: CASCQEGGLAATDTQYF.